The 24 T cell receptor beta chains presented below share a single source sample, sequenced in a study of OX40 agonist ivuxolimab in advanced cancers. Sequencing was performed with immunoSEQ multiplex PCR; in TCRdb, only in-frame clones are kept and a portion is missing. The sample shows 11,000 to 15,000 clones, about 75% of them seen only once. The material sequenced was CD4+ or CD8+ T cells sorted from blood, taken in a trial of the OX40 agonist ivuxolimab. These receptors all stem from an adult with an advanced solid tumor such as melanoma, head and neck, liver or kidney cancer.

The chain employs TRBV7-6 and TRBJ2-7; 10 bases align to TRBD1. Germline CDR1 and CDR2: SGHVS and FNYEAQ. V lost 4 bases and J lost 5; bases outside the gene matches: 5. CDR3 length: 14 amino acids. The CDR3 region has the DNA TGTGCCAGCAGCTCGGGACAGGGGTCCCACGAGCAGTACTTC. Protein sequence: CASSSGQGSHEQYF.

The chain combines TRBV7-2 with TRBJ2-1; D uncertain. Germline V gene lookup returns CDR1 SGHTA and CDR2 FQGNSA. CDR3 length: 15 residues. V shed 1 base and J shed 4 bases, with 11 bases lying between them. DNA of the CDR3: TGTGCCAGCAGCTTAGTAGGTCCGGTGTACAATGAGCAGTTCTTC. Translated, it gives CASSLVGPVYNEQFF.

J is TRBJ2-7 and V is TRBV6-5, with D maybe TRBD1 (5 bases). V lost 6 bases and J 2 bases, leaving 14 bases between the germline ends. The CDR3 has 14 residues. The germline V gene has CDR1 MNHEY and CDR2 SVGAGI. CDR3 in amino acids: CASRLLAGPYEQYF. As DNA, the CDR3 is TGTGCCAGCAGACTCCTGGCAGGGCCCTACGAGCAGTACTTC.

In its sample, this clone ranks as large. The CDR3 DNA reads as TGTGCCAGTAGTATAGGAGGACAGTCCTCTGGAAACACCATATATTTT. This sequence encodes CASSIGGQSSGNTIYF. This rearrangement joins TRBV19 to TRBJ1-3; D is perhaps TRBD1 (6 bases). Germline V lookup: CDR1 LNHDA, CDR2 SQIVND (reference sequence). V lost 1 base, J lost 0 bases, and 10 bases lay in between. The length of the CDR3 is 16 residues.

The J gene is TRBJ2-2, the V gene TRBV27; D ambiguous. V lost 6 bases and J 6 bases, leaving 8 bases between the germline ends. The CDR3 totals 12 residues. CDR1 is MNHEY and CDR2 is SMNVEV in the germline V gene (reference sequence). For the CDR3, the DNA is TGTGCCAGCAGCCAAAGGTCCGGGGAGCTGTTTTTT. Its translation: CASSQRSGELFF.

The chain combines TRBV19 with TRBJ2-5; tentatively, D is TRBD1 (6 bases). This CDR3 comprises 13 residues. V was shortened by 2 bases and J by 4 bases, with 8 bases between the two germline ends. Germline V gene lookup returns CDR1 LNHDA and CDR2 SQIVND (reference sequence). The CDR3 DNA sequence: TGTGCCAGTAGTATACAGGGGATAGAGACCCAGTACTTC. Encoded protein: CASSIQGIETQYF. The full variable domain, with the rest looked up from reference TRBV19 and TRBJ2-5, is DGGITQSPKYLFRKEGQNVTLSCEQNLNHDAMYWYRQDPGQGLRLIYYSQIVNDFQKGDIAEGYSVSREKKESFPLTVTSAQKNPTAFYLCASSIQGIETQYFGPGTRLLVL.

This sequence joins TRBV11-2 and TRBJ1-4; D might be TRBD1 (5 bases). This CDR3 is built from 13 residues. The germline V gene has CDR1 SGHAT and CDR2 FQNNGV. V was cut by 5 bases and J by 4 bases, with 8 bases left in between. The DNA for the CDR3 is TGTGCCAGCAGCCTTCAGGGTAATGAAAAACTGTTTTTT. Translation: CASSLQGNEKLFF.

The CDR3 region is CASSGTGGQFFTDTQYF. As DNA, the CDR3 is TGTGCCAGCAGTGGGACAGGGGGTCAGTTCTTCACAGATACGCAGTATTTT. The rearrangement links TRBV2 to TRBJ2-3; 10 bases are a match to TRBD1. The CDR3 extends over 17 amino acids. Per germline, CDR1 SNHLY and CDR2 FYNNEI. The J segment lost 2 bases and the V segment lost 4 bases, leaving 9 bases of the junction unmatched.

V and J are TRBV4-2 and TRBJ2-2; D might be TRBD1 or TRBD2, each matching 5 bases. CDR1 LGHNA and CDR2 YNFKEQ come from the germline V gene. The CDR3 consists of 15 residues. V lost 9 bases and J lost 6, with 20 bases in between. DNA of the CDR3: TGTGCCAGTAAGTCCCGGGACCTATCCCCCGGGGAGCTGTTTTTT. It specifies CASKSRDLSPGELFF.

The J gene is TRBJ1-5, the V gene TRBV19; D not resolved. This CDR3 region has 16 residues. With 1 base removed from V and 0 bases from J, the gap between germline ends came to 10 bases. Germline V lookup: CDR1 LNHDA, CDR2 SQIVND (reference sequence). The CDR3 loop reads CASSIAVIYSNQPQHF. In DNA form, the CDR3 reads TGTGCCAGTAGTATAGCTGTCATCTATAGCAATCAGCCCCAGCATTTT.

The V and J genes are TRBV25-1 and TRBJ1-2, with D possibly TRBD1 on 5 matching bases. The CDR3 has 14 residues. V was pared by 1 base and J by 0 bases, with 6 bases between. Germline V CDR1 and CDR2: MGHDK, SYGVNS. CDR3 protein: CASSEWDPNYGYTF. CDR3 coding DNA: TGTGCCAGCAGTGAATGGGACCCTAACTATGGCTACACCTTC.

The V gene is TRBV5-1, the J gene TRBJ1-2; 8 nucleotides match TRBD1. The germline CDR1 and CDR2 sequences are SGHRS and YFSETQ. After removal of 8 bases from V and 6 bases from J, the junction contained 3 bases not matched to a gene. The CDR3 loop spans 11 amino acids. Written as DNA, the CDR3 is TGCGCCAGTCAGGGGGCTGATGGCTACACCTTC. Its translation is CASQGADGYTF. Using reference TRBV5-1 and TRBJ1-2 for the parts outside the CDR3, the full variable domain is KAGVTQTPRYLIKTRGQQVTLSCSPISGHRSVSWYQQTPGQGLQFLFEYFSETQRNKGNFPGRFSGRQFSNSRSEMNVSTLELGDSALYLCASQGADGYTFGSGTRLTVV.

This clone has only a few counts. This chain connects TRBV11-2 to TRBJ2-3; 7 bases align to TRBD2. With 1 base clipped from V and 7 bases from J, the junction kept 8 bases outside the gene matches. The length of the CDR3 is 15 residues. Per germline, CDR1 SGHAT and CDR2 FQNNGV. CDR3 sequence reads: CASSLAGGFLNTQYF. The CDR3 nucleotides read TGTGCCAGCAGCTTAGCGGGGGGTTTCCTGAATACGCAGTATTTT.

The chain combines TRBV6-1 with TRBJ1-4; the D is unclear. The CDR3 is 12 residues long. Germline V CDR1 and CDR2: MNHNS, SASEGT. Trimming took off 6 bases at V and 4 bases at J, with 6 bases between the two ends. This chain's CDR3 is CASRYINEKLFF. For the CDR3, the DNA is TGTGCCAGCAGGTACATTAATGAAAAACTGTTTTTT.

This chain links TRBV11-2 with TRBJ2-7, with D unclear. The CDR3 has 12 amino acids. Germline V gene lookup returns CDR1 SGHAT and CDR2 FQNNGV. The V gene lost 2 bases and the J gene lost 4 bases, with 6 bases spanning the gap. CDR3 nucleotides: TGTGCCAGCAGCTTAATCGAGTACGAGCAGTACTTC. It encodes CASSLIEYEQYF. The whole variable domain, remainder taken from reference TRBV11-2 and TRBJ2-7, is EAGVAQSPRYKIIEKRQSVAFWCNPISGHATLYWYQQILGQGPKLLIQFQNNGVVDDSQLPKDRFSAERLKGVDSTLKIQPAKLEDSAVYLCASSLIEYEQYFGPGTRLTVT.

The rearrangement joins TRBV19 to TRBJ2-7, with a weak D call TRBD2 (6 bases). Germline V CDR1 and CDR2: LNHDA, SQIVND (reference sequence). Trimming shortened V by 5 bases and J by 3 bases, and 14 bases separated the two germline ends. The CDR3 covers 14 residues. CDR3 residues: CASSPLEGLYEQYF. The CDR3 bases are TGTGCCAGTAGTCCCCTGGAGGGGCTCTACGAGCAGTACTTC. Using reference TRBV19 and TRBJ2-7 for the parts outside the CDR3, the full variable domain is DGGITQSPKYLFRKEGQNVTLSCEQNLNHDAMYWYRQDPGQGLRLIYYSQIVNDFQKGDIAEGYSVSREKKESFPLTVTSAQKNPTAFYLCASSPLEGLYEQYFGPGTRLTVT.

The chain combines TRBV4-3 with TRBJ2-1; no clear D gene. V lost 4 bases and J lost 5, with 6 bases in between. The CDR3 spans 12 residues. Germline lookup yields CDR1 LGHNA and CDR2 YSLEER. CDR3 loop: CASSRDNNEQFF. DNA of the CDR3: TGCGCCAGCAGCCGGGATAACAATGAGCAGTTCTTC.

The V call is TRBV2, the J call TRBJ2-7; TRBD1 might be the D (5 bases). The V end was cut by 6 bases, the J end by 0 bases, with 15 bases between. CDR3 length: 15 amino acids. The germline gives CDR1 SNHLY, CDR2 FYNNEI. The chain's CDR3 is CASSPTSTASYEQYF. The CDR3 DNA is TGTGCCAGCAGCCCAACCTCGACAGCCTCCTACGAGCAGTACTTC. Looking up the rest from reference TRBV2 and TRBJ2-7 gives the full variable domain: EPEVTQTPSHQVTQMGQEVILRCVPISNHLYFYWYRQILGQKVEFLVSFYNNEISEKSEIFDDQFSVERPDGSNFTLKIRSTKLEDSAMYFCASSPTSTASYEQYFGPGTRLTVT.

This chain uses TRBV27 with TRBJ2-7, with unresolved D. V was pared by 0 bases and J by 7 bases, with 10 bases between. This CDR3 spans 13 amino acids. Germline V gene sequence: CDR1 MNHEY, CDR2 SMNVEV (reference sequence). CDR3 DNA sequence: TGTGCCAGCAGTTTATCGACGGTTGGTGAGCAGTACTTC. Its translation is CASSLSTVGEQYF.

This chain links TRBV5-8 with TRBJ1-1; 10 bases agree with TRBD1. V was pared by 4 bases and J by 4 bases, with 4 bases of the junction left unmatched. Germline V gives CDR1 SGHTS, CDR2 YDEGEE. CDR3 size: 14 residues. The CDR3 bases are TGTGCCAGCAGCCCGACAGGGGGCGGCACTGAAGCTTTCTTT. This gives the protein CASSPTGGGTEAFF.

The rearrangement uses TRBV6-5 and TRBJ1-2, with D possibly TRBD1 on 5 matching bases. The CDR3 covers 14 residues. Trimming pared 2 bases from V and 4 bases from J, leaving 11 bases between. The germline V gene has CDR1 MNHEY and CDR2 SVGAGI. CDR3 sequence (DNA): TGTGCCAGCAGTTACGGCAGGGCGGCCTATGGCTACACCTTC. It codes for CASSYGRAAYGYTF.

This clone was counted between two and nine times. This chain connects TRBV25-1 to TRBJ1-2; 10 positions agree with TRBD1. The CDR3 has 14 residues. Germline CDR1 MGHDK, CDR2 SYGVNS. Trimming at V came to 3 bases and at J to 4 bases, leaving 2 bases not matched to a gene. CDR3 coding DNA: TGTGCCAGCAGTGATTGGGACAGGGGCTATGGCTACACCTTC. Its translation: CASSDWDRGYGYTF.

This rearrangement joins TRBV28 to TRBJ1-6; D remains ambiguous. CDR3 length: 14 residues. Germline V gene data show CDR1 as MDHEN and CDR2 as SYDVKM. Between the trimmed V and J ends, which lost 7 bases and 0 bases, there was a span of 7 bases. CDR3 sequence (DNA): TGTGCCAGCACTCAGAGCTCCTATAATTCACCCCTCCACTTT. As protein: CASTQSSYNSPLHF. Filled out from reference TRBV28 and TRBJ1-6, the complete variable domain reads DVKVTQSSRYLVKRTGEKVFLECVQDMDHENMFWYRQDPGLGLRLIYFSYDVKMKEKGDIPEGYSVSREKKERFSLILESASTNQTSMYLCASTQSSYNSPLHFGNGTRLTVT.

The chain couples TRBV28 to TRBJ2-1; 7 nucleotides line up with TRBD1. J was trimmed by 4 bases and V by 2 bases; bases with no gene match: 8. Germline CDR1 reads MDHEN; CDR2 reads SYDVKM. The CDR3 extends over 16 amino acids. CDR3 bases: TGTGCCAGCAGTTTACCACCGGGACAGCCATACAATGAGCAGTTCTTC. It is translated as CASSLPPGQPYNEQFF.